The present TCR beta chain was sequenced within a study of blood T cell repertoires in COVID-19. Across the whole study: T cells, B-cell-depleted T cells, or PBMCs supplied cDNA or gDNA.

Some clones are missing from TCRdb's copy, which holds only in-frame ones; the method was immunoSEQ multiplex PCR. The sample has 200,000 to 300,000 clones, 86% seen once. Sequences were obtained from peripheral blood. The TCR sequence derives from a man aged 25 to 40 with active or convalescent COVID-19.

CDR3 nucleotides: TGTGCCAGCAGCTCGACAGCTAATACCTACGAGCAGTACTTC. Translation gives CASSSTANTYEQYF. V gene TRBV5-6 combines with J gene TRBJ2-7, with D possibly TRBD1 on 5 matching bases. There are 14 residues in the CDR3. In germline, CDR1 is SGHDT, CDR2 YYEEEE. V shed 3 bases and J shed 2 bases, with 12 bases lying between them. Supplemented by reference TRBV5-6 and TRBJ2-7, the full variable domain reads DAGVTQSPTHLIKTRGQQVTLRCSPKSGHDTVSWYQQALGQGPQFIFQYYEEEERQRGNFPDRFSGHQFPNYSSELNVNALLLGDSALYLCASSSTANTYEQYFGPGTRLTVT.